What follows describes a single TCR beta chain. This CDR3 is built from 12 residues. The junction had 7 bases not matched to a gene; V was cut back by 2 bases and J by 12 bases. CDR1 is MDHEN and CDR2 is SYDVKM in the germline V gene. The record originates from a study of blood T cell repertoires in COVID-19. The method was immunoSEQ multiplex PCR; TCRdb's version includes in-frame clones alone and lacks a portion of them. The data show approximately 280,000 clones, with less than 85% seen just once and around 2.3% held by the top ten. Enrolled through a virtual design, the participants were between roughly 18 and 95 years of age and came from 24 US areas. Cohorts were determined from participant-reported clinical history.

The sequenced sample consisted of PBMCs or T cells enriched from blood (not recorded which). This TCR came from a woman between 45 and 65 years old who had recovered from COVID-19. The J gene is TRBJ2-7, the V gene TRBV28; 7 nucleotides line up with TRBD1. The CDR3 here is CASSLGKQGLYF. The CDR3 DNA follows: TGTGCCAGCAGTTTAGGCAAACAGGGGCTGTACTTC.